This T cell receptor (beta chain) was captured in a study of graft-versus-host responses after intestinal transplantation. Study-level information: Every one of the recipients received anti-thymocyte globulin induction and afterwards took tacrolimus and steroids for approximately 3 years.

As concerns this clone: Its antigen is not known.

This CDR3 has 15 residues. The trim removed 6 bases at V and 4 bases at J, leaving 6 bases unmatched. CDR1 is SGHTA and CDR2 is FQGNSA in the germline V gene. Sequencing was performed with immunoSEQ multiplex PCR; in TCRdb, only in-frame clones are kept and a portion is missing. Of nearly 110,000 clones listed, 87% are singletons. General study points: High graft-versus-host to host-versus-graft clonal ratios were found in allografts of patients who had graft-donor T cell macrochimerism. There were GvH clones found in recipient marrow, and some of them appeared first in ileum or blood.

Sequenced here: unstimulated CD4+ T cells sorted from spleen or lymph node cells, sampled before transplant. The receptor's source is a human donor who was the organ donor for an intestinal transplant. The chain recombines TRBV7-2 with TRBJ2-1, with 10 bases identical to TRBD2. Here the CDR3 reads CASSRLAGRYNEQFF. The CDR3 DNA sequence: TGTGCCAGCAGTCGACTAGCGGGCAGGTACAATGAGCAGTTCTTC.